The T cell receptor beta chain under discussion was sequenced for a study of T cell repertoires in cytomegalovirus infection (dated by TCRdb to about 2019). Notes on the research overall: Recently identified HLA-C-restricted CMV epitopes, whose presentation resists viral immunomodulation, were targeted by peptide stimulations together with well-studied HLA-B-restricted epitopes. Donor HLA type was relevant to the analysis, because carriage of CMV infection together with the matching HLA type was indicated by public TCR beta signatures.

The treatment or condition label here, explained by the study, means: in vitro stimulation with specific CMV peptide epitopes to enrich CMV-specific T cells. Overall study outcomes, separate from this receptor: In both this cohort and an independent roughly 330-donor cohort, the cumulative frequency of public TCR beta family members distinguished carriers of CMV infection plus the relevant HLA type. The ex vivo response was dominated by HLA-C-restricted CMV-specific TCR beta clonotypes, which also provided the single most frequent clonotype in two of eight donors.

These reads were obtained on an Illumina HiSeq 1500. TCRdb reanalyzed the raw reads on its own, using fastp at Q25 for trimming and MiXCR for clone calling, and kept in-frame beta chains. Entries that share a CDR3 protein sequence are merged under the most common genes and DNA. This sample comprises some 940,000 distinct CDR3 sequences, approximately 33% of them detected only once. The ten largest make up around an eighth of the sample. Taken from cysteine to phenylalanine, the CDR3 has 16 residues. Solely the CDR3 DNA is kept, with 48 bases framed from the first base. Trimming accounts for 0 bases at V and 8 bases at J, while the number of junction bases matched to no gene is 7. CDR1 and CDR2, per the germline V gene, are ENHRY and SYGVKD. This clonotype turned up a few times. No antigen is known for it. Per-base quality was not reported, and no clone a single base away is much larger than it.

This chain joins TRBV10-3 to TRBJ1-6; 7 bases in between match TRBD1. The receptor was isolated from a human donor in good health (CMV status not recorded). Some clones in this sample may be carry-over from other donors' samples. Sequencing was performed on cultured CD8+ T cells from PBMCs, taken from culture after CMV antigen stimulation. The bases read TGTGCCATCAGTGAGTCGACCCGGGACAGACATTCACCCCTCCACTTT. Its coded protein is CAISESTRDRHSPLHF.